The 8 T cell receptor beta chains given below trace back to one sample, sequenced in a study of T cell repertoires in cytomegalovirus infection. No antigen is known for these receptors. In TCRdb, the reads were re-called with MiXCR into one record per CDR3 protein. The sample contains 750,000 to 950,000 distinct CDR3 sequences, 29% of which appear only once. Here the sequenced sample was cultured CD8+ T cells from PBMCs, taken from culture after CMV antigen stimulation. All receptors come from a human donor in good health (CMV status not recorded). Some clones in this sample may be carry-over from other donors' samples.

This CDR3 reads CASSYYSDATYGYTF. The CDR3 region has the DNA TGTGCCAGCAGCTACTACTCGGACGCGACCTATGGCTACACCTTC. The chain employs TRBV7-2 and TRBJ1-2, with no clear D. Germline loops: CDR1 SGHTA, CDR2 FQGNSA. The V end lost 4 bases, the J end lost 4 bases, and 16 bases lay between the germline ends. This CDR3 comprises 15 residues.

This chain uses TRBV9 with TRBJ2-7, with D perhaps TRBD2 (6 bases). V lost 5 bases, J lost 0 bases, and 18 bases lay in between. Germline CDR1 is SGDLS and CDR2 is YYNGEE. This CDR3 is 16 amino acids long. This CDR3 reads CASSHGGRGPSYEQYF. DNA for the CDR3: TGTGCCAGCAGTCACGGAGGGCGGGGCCCCTCCTACGAGCAGTACTTC.

The chain has TRBV24-1 and TRBJ2-1; weak D call: TRBD1 (6 bases). The CDR3 consists of 13 residues. The V end was cut by 4 bases, the J end by 7 bases, with 10 bases between. From germline, CDR1 is KGHDR and CDR2 SFDVKD. CDR3 region: CATSENRVNEQFF. The DNA for the CDR3 is TGTGCCACCAGTGAAAACAGGGTTAATGAGCAGTTCTTC.

This clonotype was counted between two and nine times. The V gene is TRBV11-2, the J gene TRBJ2-7; D is unresolved. The CDR3 length is 14 residues. V dropped 3 bases and J dropped 5 bases, with 14 bases sitting between them. CDR1 and CDR2 from the germline V gene are SGHAT and FQNNGV. CDR3 loop: CASSFNLGSHEQYV. CDR3 coding DNA: TGTGCCAGCAGCTTCAATTTAGGTTCCCACGAGCAGTACGTC.

The CDR3 DNA sequence: TGTGCCAGCAAGCGGGGGGCTAATGAGCAGTTCTTC. Translation gives CASKRGANEQFF. V is TRBV6-5 and J is TRBJ2-1, with 9 nucleotides matching TRBD2. V trimming: 7 bases; J trimming: 7 bases; junction bases outside the gene matches: 2. The CDR3 length is 12 residues. Germline CDR1 MNHEY, CDR2 SVGAGI.

The table lists this clonotype with many counts. The rearrangement uses TRBV6-6 and TRBJ1-5; D may be TRBD1 (5 bases). Germline CDR1 is MNHNY and CDR2 is SVGAGI (reference sequence). The CDR3 consists of 18 residues. Trimming pared 0 bases from V and 0 bases from J, leaving 15 bases between. The CDR3 DNA reads TGTGCCAGCAGTTACTCGACAAAAATAGGGGTTAGCAATCAGCCCCAGCATTTT. This gives the protein CASSYSTKIGVSNQPQHF.

This sequence joins TRBV7-9 and TRBJ2-1; D remains unclear. The germline gives CDR1 SEHNR, CDR2 FQNEAQ (reference sequence). This CDR3 has 11 residues. Trimming cost V 6 bases and J 6 bases, with 6 bases left between them. CDR3 in DNA: TGTGCCAGCAGAATGGGCAATGAGCAGTTCTTC. This gives the protein CASRMGNEQFF.

This clonotype was picked up a small number of times. The chain carries TRBV27 and TRBJ2-7; D is perhaps TRBD1 or TRBD2 (6 bases each). The CDR3 is 15 amino acids. V dropped 5 bases and J dropped 0 bases, with 14 bases sitting between them. Germline lookup yields CDR1 MNHEY and CDR2 SMNVEV (reference sequence). CDR3 nucleotides: TGTGCCAGCAGTCTGAGGGGGGACGGCTCCTACGAGCAGTACTTC. It is translated as CASSLRGDGSYEQYF.